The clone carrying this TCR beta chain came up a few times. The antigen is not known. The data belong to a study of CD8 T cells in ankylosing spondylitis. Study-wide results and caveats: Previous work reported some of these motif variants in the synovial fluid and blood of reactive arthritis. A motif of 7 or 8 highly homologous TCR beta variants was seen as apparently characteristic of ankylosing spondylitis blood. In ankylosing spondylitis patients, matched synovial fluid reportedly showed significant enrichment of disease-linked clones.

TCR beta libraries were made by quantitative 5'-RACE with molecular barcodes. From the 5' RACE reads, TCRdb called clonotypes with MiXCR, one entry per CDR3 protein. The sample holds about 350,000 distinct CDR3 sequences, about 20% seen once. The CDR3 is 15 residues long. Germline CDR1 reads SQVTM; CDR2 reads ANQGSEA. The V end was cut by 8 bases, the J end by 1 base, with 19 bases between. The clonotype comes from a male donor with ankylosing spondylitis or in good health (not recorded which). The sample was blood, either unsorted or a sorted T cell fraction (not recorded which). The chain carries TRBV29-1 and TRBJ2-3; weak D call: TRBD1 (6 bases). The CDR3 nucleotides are TGCAGCACGGTCTGGGCTGGGGGCCGCACAGATACGCAGTATTTT. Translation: CSTVWAGGRTDTQYF.